One sample yielded the 24 T cell receptor beta chains listed below, sequenced in a study of Ad26.COV2.S vaccination and SARS-CoV-2 variants. Stated treatment: roughly 20 received Ad26.COV2.S at low or high dose, single or two shots; about 5 received placebo; per-sample allocation not given. Day 63 following the first vaccine or placebo injection was when the samples were taken. Here immunoSEQ multiplex PCR was the method, and the copy in TCRdb shows in-frame clones only, minus some. Of just under 250,000 clones listed, roughly 90% are singletons. Here the sequenced sample was peripheral blood, taken in a trial of Ad26.COV2.S vaccine versus placebo. The origin of the receptors is a person between 18 and 60 years old who received the Ad26.COV2.S COVID-19 vaccine or a placebo.

This chain uses TRBV27 with TRBJ2-4; 10 positions match TRBD1. CDR3 size: 15 residues. With 0 bases clipped from V and 6 bases from J, the junction kept 2 bases outside the gene matches. Germline V gene data show CDR1 as MNHEY and CDR2 as SMNVEV (reference sequence). In DNA form, the CDR3 reads TGTGCCAGCAGTTTATCCCGGGACAGGGGAAACATTCAGTACTTC. As protein: CASSLSRDRGNIQYF.

The table lists this clone with a count of one. The chain employs TRBV7-9 and TRBJ2-6; D remains ambiguous. Trimming left V 2 bases short and J 0 bases short, with 14 bases between. Germline V gene lookup returns CDR1 SEHNR and CDR2 FQNEAQ (reference sequence). The CDR3 sequence is 18 residues long. The CDR3 nucleotides are TGTGCCAGCAGCTTATCCAGGCTGGGCTCCTCTGGGGCCAACGTCCTGACTTTC. Translated: CASSLSRLGSSGANVLTF.

The V gene is TRBV11-1, the J gene TRBJ1-1, with D unresolved. Germline CDR1 SGHAT, CDR2 FQDESV (reference sequence). The CDR3 loop spans 16 amino acids. V was clipped by 5 bases and J by 0 bases, with 16 bases between them. The CDR3 here is CASSPGSLGLNTEAFF. In DNA, the CDR3 is TGTGCCAGCAGCCCGGGGTCGTTGGGCCTGAACACTGAAGCTTTCTTT.

The genes are TRBV2 and TRBJ1-2, with 10 nucleotides matching TRBD1. The CDR3 is made up of 14 amino acids. Germline V CDR1 and CDR2: SNHLY, FYNNEI. J gave up 3 bases and V 5 bases, and 3 bases lay outside the gene matches. CDR3 DNA sequence: TGTGCCAGCAGTCCCGGGACAGGGGACTATGGCTACACCTTC. This codes for CASSPGTGDYGYTF.

J is TRBJ1-2 and V is TRBV11-2, with 7 bases identical to TRBD1. In germline, CDR1 is SGHAT, CDR2 FQNNGV. The CDR3 extends over 16 amino acids. V was clipped by 4 bases and J by 1 base; unmatched bases: 9. CDR3 protein: CASSSYLRDSNYGYTF. The CDR3 DNA reads TGTGCCAGCAGCTCCTATCTTCGGGACAGTAACTATGGCTACACCTTC.

Only a few counts were recorded for this clone. The rearrangement uses TRBV18 and TRBJ2-7; TRBD1 agrees at 7 bases. Unmatched junction bases numbered 5, after V lost 0 bases and J lost 0 bases. CDR3 length: 16 amino acids. Germline V gene lookup returns CDR1 KGHSH and CDR2 LQKENI. This chain's CDR3 is CASSPPSGTASYEQYF. The CDR3 DNA reads TGTGCCAGCTCACCACCTTCCGGGACAGCCTCCTACGAGCAGTACTTC.

The V gene is TRBV6-6, the J gene TRBJ1-4, with D hard to call. The V end was cut by 4 bases, the J end by 0 bases, with 6 bases between. Germline CDR1 is MNHNY and CDR2 is SVGAGI (reference sequence). The CDR3 loop spans 14 amino acids. The CDR3 DNA follows: TGTGCCAGCAGTTCTACACCAACTAATGAAAAACTGTTTTTT. This codes for CASSSTPTNEKLFF.

This chain joins TRBV11-2 and TRBJ2-7; TRBD1 aligns across 7 bases. This CDR3 has 14 amino acids. Germline trimming cut 1 base from V and 5 bases from J; bases unmatched to any gene: 5. Germline-derived CDR1 and CDR2 are SGHAT and FQNNGV. CDR3 in DNA: TGTGCCAGCAGCTTAGTAAGGGGGCAGAACGAGCAGTACTTC. This codes for CASSLVRGQNEQYF.

This sequence joins TRBV19 and TRBJ1-1; 8 positions match TRBD1. This CDR3 contains 14 residues. CDR1 is LNHDA and CDR2 is SQIVND in the germline V gene (reference sequence). The V segment lost 7 bases and the J segment 1 base; nucleotides outside the gene matches: 5. The CDR3 DNA reads as TGTGCCAGTAACGCGGACAGGGCGAACACTGAAGCTTTCTTT. Its translation: CASNADRANTEAFF.

The V gene is TRBV15, the J gene TRBJ2-7, with 10 nucleotides matching TRBD1. After removal of 0 bases from V and 5 bases from J, the junction contained 4 bases not matched to a gene. Per germline, CDR1 LNHNV and CDR2 YYDKDF (reference sequence). The CDR3 contains 15 residues. CDR3 in DNA: TGTGCCACCAGCAGAGATTTGGGACAGGGGAACGAGCAGTACTTC. It encodes CATSRDLGQGNEQYF.

The V gene is TRBV5-4, the J gene TRBJ2-7; D unclear. The CDR3 runs to 17 residues. Germline values: CDR1 SGHNT, CDR2 YYREEE (reference sequence). With 0 bases removed from V and 0 bases from J, the gap between germline ends came to 16 bases. This CDR3 is CASSLETGKDRSYEQYF. The CDR3 nucleotides are TGTGCCAGCAGCTTGGAGACTGGCAAGGACCGCTCCTACGAGCAGTACTTC.

The CDR3 is CASSLGGRIYTGELFF. CDR3 DNA: TGCGCCAGCAGCTTGGGAGGGCGCATTTACACCGGGGAGCTGTTTTTT. This chain links TRBV5-1 with TRBJ2-2; D is possibly TRBD2 (5 bases). Trimming shortened V by 0 bases and J by 3 bases, and 12 bases separated the two germline ends. The CDR3 loop spans 16 amino acids. Germline V gene lookup returns CDR1 SGHRS and CDR2 YFSETQ.

At least ten counts were recorded for this clone. The rearrangement uses TRBV6-2 or TRBV6-3 and TRBJ2-2; D not resolved. The CDR3 covers 13 residues. Germline loops: CDR1 MNHEY, CDR2 SVGEGT. Trimming cost V 2 bases and J 5 bases, with 6 bases left between them. DNA for the CDR3: TGTGCCAGCAGTTACAGGGAAACCGGGGAGCTGTTTTTT. It encodes CASSYRETGELFF.

The V and J genes are TRBV4-2 and TRBJ2-3; D might be TRBD2 (6 bases). The CDR3 is 17 residues long. Germline values: CDR1 LGHNA, CDR2 YNFKEQ. V lost 4 bases and J 0 bases, leaving 17 bases between the germline ends. CDR3 protein: CASSPLGAGSSTDTQYF. The CDR3 DNA follows: TGTGCCAGCAGCCCCCTCGGGGCGGGGAGTAGCACAGATACGCAGTATTTT.

The chain joins TRBV6-5 to TRBJ1-6, with D perhaps matching TRBD1 (5 bases). CDR1 and CDR2 (germline): MNHEY, SVGAGI. V was clipped by 9 bases and J by 2 bases, with 14 bases between them. The CDR3 consists of 15 residues. CDR3 coding DNA: TGTGCCAGTAAGGGGAGGGAAGCCTATAATTCACCCCTCCACTTT. Its protein product is CASKGREAYNSPLHF.

The rearrangement joins TRBV6-6 to TRBJ1-2; no definite D call. V lost 5 bases, J lost 0 bases, and 25 bases lay in between. Per the germline V gene, CDR1 is MNHNY and CDR2 is SVGAGI (reference sequence). This CDR3 is 19 amino acids long. The CDR3 sequence: CASSQHQAVRAIANYGYTF. The CDR3 nucleotides are TGTGCCAGCAGTCAACACCAGGCCGTAAGGGCCATAGCTAACTATGGCTACACCTTC.

The genes are TRBV12-3 or TRBV12-4 and TRBJ2-5; unclear D gene. The CDR3 covers 12 residues. V was shortened by 3 bases and J by 5 bases, with 7 bases between the two germline ends. The CDR3 spells CASSLRHETQYF. CDR3 nucleotide sequence: TGTGCCAGCAGTTTGCGCCATGAGACCCAGTACTTC.

This sequence joins TRBV19 and TRBJ1-2, with TRBD1 matching over 12 bases. The germline CDR1 and CDR2 sequences are LNHDA and SQIVND (reference sequence). V was pared by 6 bases and J by 5 bases, with 7 bases of the junction left unmatched. This CDR3 region has 15 residues. The CDR3 sequence: CASSGGQGARYGYTF. In nucleotides, the CDR3 is TGTGCCAGTAGCGGGGGACAGGGGGCGCGGTATGGCTACACCTTC.

The chain uses TRBV7-8 and TRBJ2-7; 15 bases fit TRBD2. J lost 3 bases, V lost 5 bases, and 8 bases had no gene match. CDR1 and CDR2 (germline): SGHVS, FQNEAQ. The CDR3 sequence is 17 residues long. The CDR3 protein is CASSRGLAGGPLYEQYF. CDR3 DNA sequence: TGTGCCAGCAGCCGAGGACTAGCGGGAGGGCCCCTCTACGAGCAGTACTTC.

The rearrangement joins TRBV3-1 (or the pseudogene TRBV3-2) to TRBJ2-4; D unresolved. Looked up from germline, CDR1 is LGHDT and CDR2 is YNNKEL (reference sequence). V was cut by 0 bases and J by 3 bases, with 12 bases left in between. This CDR3 contains 16 residues. The CDR3 DNA is TGTGCCAGCAGCCAAGATCAGAGGCGTAACAAAAACATTCAGTACTTC. Amino acid sequence: CASSQDQRRNKNIQYF.

The chain employs TRBV6-6 and TRBJ1-1; tentatively, D is TRBD1 (5 bases). Germline V gene data show CDR1 as MNHNY and CDR2 as SVGAGI (reference sequence). V was trimmed by 2 bases and J by 5 bases, leaving 18 bases between them. The CDR3 spans 16 residues. The CDR3 DNA follows: TGTGCCAGCAGTTACAGCCGGGGCGCGGGGAGGACTGAAGCTTTCTTT. Amino acids: CASSYSRGAGRTEAFF.

V is TRBV11-2 and J is TRBJ1-4, with 9 bases that match TRBD1. The CDR3 is made up of 15 amino acids. Germline-derived CDR1 and CDR2 are SGHAT and FQNNGV. Trimming removed 5 bases from V and 8 bases from J; junction bases left unmatched: 9. CDR3 amino acids: CASSQSGTGREKLFF. The DNA of the CDR3 is TGTGCCAGCAGCCAATCCGGGACAGGGCGGGAAAAACTGTTTTTT.

V is TRBV7-9 and J is TRBJ1-2, with 9 bases identical to TRBD1. This CDR3 is 16 amino acids long. The V gene end was trimmed by 1 base and the J gene end by 4 bases; junction bases not matched to a gene: 7. Germline CDR1 SEHNR, CDR2 FQNEAQ (reference sequence). CDR3 coding DNA: TGTGCCAGCAGCTTAGACGGGACAGGGAGCGGCTATGGCTACACCTTC. Translation gives CASSLDGTGSGYGYTF.

The rearrangement joins TRBV5-1 to TRBJ1-4, with 8 bases fitting TRBD1. This CDR3 has 14 residues. Germline trimming cut 5 bases from V and 8 bases from J; bases unmatched to any gene: 8. The germline CDR1 and CDR2 sequences are SGHRS and YFSETQ. The CDR3: CASSSGGRQEKLFF. CDR3 nucleotides: TGCGCCAGCAGTTCAGGGGGCCGTCAAGAAAAACTGTTTTTT.